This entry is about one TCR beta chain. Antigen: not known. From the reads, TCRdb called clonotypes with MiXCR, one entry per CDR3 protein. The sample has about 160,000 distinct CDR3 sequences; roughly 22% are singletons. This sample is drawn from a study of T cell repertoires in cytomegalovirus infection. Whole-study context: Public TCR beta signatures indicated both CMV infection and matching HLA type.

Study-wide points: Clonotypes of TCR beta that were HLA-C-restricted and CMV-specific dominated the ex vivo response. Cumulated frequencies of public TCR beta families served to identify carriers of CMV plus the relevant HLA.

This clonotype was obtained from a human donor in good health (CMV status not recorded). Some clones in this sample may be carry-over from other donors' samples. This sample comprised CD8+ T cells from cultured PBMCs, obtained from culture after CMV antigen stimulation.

CDR3 coding DNA: TGTGCCAGTAGTATAGATCAACAGGGAGTGAATGAGCAGTTCTTC. Its protein product is CASSIDQQGVNEQFF. This chain uses TRBV19 with TRBJ2-1, with D perhaps matching TRBD1 (6 bases). The CDR3 is made up of 15 amino acids. Deletions cut 0 bases from V and 7 bases from J, with 13 bases between. Germline V gene data show CDR1 as LNHDA and CDR2 as SQIVND (reference sequence). The full variable domain, rest sourced from reference TRBV19 and TRBJ2-1, is DGGITQSPKYLFRKEGQNVTLSCEQNLNHDAMYWYRQDPGQGLRLIYYSQIVNDFQKGDIAEGYSVSREKKESFPLTVTSAQKNPTAFYLCASSIDQQGVNEQFFGPGTRLTVL.